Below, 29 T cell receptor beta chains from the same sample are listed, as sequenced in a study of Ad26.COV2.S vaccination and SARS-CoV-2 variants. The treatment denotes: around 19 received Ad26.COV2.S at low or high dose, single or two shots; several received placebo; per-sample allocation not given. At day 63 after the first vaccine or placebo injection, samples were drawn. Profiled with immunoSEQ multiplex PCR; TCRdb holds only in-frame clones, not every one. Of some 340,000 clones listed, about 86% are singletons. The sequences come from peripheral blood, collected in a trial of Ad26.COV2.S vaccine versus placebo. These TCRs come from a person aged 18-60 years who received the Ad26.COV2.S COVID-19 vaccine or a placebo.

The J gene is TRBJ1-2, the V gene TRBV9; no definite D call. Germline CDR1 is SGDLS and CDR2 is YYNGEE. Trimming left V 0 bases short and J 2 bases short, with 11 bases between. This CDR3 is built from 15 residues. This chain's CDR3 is CASSVAAASNYGYTF. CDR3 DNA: TGTGCCAGCAGCGTAGCGGCAGCTTCAAACTATGGCTACACCTTC.

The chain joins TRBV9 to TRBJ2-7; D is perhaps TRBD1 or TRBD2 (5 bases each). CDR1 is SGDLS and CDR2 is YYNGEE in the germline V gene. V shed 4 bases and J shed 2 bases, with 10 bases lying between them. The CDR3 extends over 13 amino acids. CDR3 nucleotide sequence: TGTGCCAGCAGCAAGGGACCGACCTACGAGCAGTACTTC. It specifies CASSKGPTYEQYF. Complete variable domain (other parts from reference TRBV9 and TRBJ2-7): DSGVTQTPKHLITATGQRVTLRCSPRSGDLSVYWYQQSLDQGLQFLIQYYNGEERAKGNILERFSAQQFPDLHSELNLSSLELGDSALYFCASSKGPTYEQYFGPGTRLTVT.

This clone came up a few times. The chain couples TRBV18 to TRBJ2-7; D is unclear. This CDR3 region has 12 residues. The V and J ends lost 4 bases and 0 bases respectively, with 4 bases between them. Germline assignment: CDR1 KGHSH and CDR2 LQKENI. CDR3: CASSHSSYEQYF. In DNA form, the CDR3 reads TGTGCCAGCTCACACAGCTCCTACGAGCAGTACTTC.

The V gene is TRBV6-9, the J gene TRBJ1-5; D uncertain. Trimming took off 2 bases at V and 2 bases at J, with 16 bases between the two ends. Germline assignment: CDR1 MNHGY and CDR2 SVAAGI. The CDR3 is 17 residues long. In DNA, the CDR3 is TGTGCCAGCAGTTATGGTTCATGTGGGTTGCGCAATCAGCCCCAGCATTTT. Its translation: CASSYGSCGLRNQPQHF.

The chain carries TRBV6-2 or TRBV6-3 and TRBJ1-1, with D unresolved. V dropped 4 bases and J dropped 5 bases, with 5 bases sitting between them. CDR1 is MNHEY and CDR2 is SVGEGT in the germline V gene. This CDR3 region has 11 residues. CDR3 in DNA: TGTGCCAGCAGTTTTGGGACTGAAGCTTTCTTT. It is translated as CASSFGTEAFF.

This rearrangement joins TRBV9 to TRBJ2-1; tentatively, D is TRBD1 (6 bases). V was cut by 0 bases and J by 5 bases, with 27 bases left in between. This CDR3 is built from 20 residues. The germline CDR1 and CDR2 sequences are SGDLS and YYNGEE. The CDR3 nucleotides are TGTGCCAGCAGCGTAGCTTCTGGGGGCGTTTGGGCGGGTCGCGACAATGAGCAGTTCTTC. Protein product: CASSVASGGVWAGRDNEQFF.

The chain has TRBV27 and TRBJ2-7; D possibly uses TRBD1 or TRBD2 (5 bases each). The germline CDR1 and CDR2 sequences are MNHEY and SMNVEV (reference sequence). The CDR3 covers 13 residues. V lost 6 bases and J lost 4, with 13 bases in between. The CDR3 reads CASRRQTNYEQYF. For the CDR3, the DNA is TGTGCCAGCAGAAGACAGACTAATTACGAGCAGTACTTC.

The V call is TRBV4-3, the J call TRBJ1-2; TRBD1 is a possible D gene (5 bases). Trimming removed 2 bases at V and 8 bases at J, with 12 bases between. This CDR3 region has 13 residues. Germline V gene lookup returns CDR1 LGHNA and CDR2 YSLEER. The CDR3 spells CASSQILWGGYTF. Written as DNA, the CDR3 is TGCGCCAGCAGCCAAATACTTTGGGGGGGCTACACCTTC.

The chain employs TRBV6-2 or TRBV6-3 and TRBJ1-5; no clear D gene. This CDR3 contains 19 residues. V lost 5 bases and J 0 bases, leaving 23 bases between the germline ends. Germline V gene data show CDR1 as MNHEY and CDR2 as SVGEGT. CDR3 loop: CASSPGPWRRSHSNQPQHF. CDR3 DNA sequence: TGTGCCAGCAGTCCCGGCCCTTGGCGGAGGAGCCATAGCAATCAGCCCCAGCATTTT.

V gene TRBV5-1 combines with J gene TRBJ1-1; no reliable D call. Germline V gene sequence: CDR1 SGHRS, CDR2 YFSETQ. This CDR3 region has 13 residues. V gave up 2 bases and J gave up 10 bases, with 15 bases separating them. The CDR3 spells CASSLNPRTGAFF. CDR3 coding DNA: TGCGCCAGCAGCTTAAACCCCCGAACGGGAGCTTTCTTT.

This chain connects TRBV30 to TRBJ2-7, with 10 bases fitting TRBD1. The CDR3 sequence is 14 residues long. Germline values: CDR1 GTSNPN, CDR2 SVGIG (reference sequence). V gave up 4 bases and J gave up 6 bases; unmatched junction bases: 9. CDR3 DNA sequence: TGTGCCTGGAACCGGGACAGGGGCGGGTCCGAGCAGTACTTC. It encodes CAWNRDRGGSEQYF.

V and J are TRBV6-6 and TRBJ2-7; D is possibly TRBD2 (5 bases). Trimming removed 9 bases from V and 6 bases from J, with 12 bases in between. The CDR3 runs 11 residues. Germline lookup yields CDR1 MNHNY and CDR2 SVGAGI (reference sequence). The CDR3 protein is CASSWSGEQYF. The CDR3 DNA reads TGTGCCAGTTCATGGAGCGGCGAGCAGTACTTC.

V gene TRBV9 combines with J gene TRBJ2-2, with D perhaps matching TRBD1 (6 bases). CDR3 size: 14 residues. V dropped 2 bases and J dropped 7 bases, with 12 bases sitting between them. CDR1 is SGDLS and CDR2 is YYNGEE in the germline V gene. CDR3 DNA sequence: TGTGCCAGCAGCGTCCAGACAGGAATCGGGGAGCTGTTTTTT. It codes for CASSVQTGIGELFF.

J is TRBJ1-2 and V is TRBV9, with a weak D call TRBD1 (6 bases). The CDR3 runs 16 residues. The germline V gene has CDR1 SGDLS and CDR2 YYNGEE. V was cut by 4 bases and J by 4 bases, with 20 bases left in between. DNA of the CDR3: TGTGCCAGCAGCCTCGATGTGACAGGCAAGGGCTATGGCTACACCTTC. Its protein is CASSLDVTGKGYGYTF.

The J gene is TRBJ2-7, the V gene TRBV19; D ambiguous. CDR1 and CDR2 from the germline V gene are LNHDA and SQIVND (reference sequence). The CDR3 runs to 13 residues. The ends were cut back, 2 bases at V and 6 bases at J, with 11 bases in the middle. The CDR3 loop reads CASSITSETEQYF. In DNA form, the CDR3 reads TGTGCCAGTAGTATAACCTCCGAGACCGAGCAGTACTTC.

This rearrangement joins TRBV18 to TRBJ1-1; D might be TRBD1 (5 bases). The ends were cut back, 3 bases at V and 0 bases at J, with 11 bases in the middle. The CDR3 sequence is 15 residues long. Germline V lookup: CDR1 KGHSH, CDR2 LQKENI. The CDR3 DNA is TGTGCCAGCTCACCGATCGGGGGGGTGAACACTGAAGCTTTCTTT. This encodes CASSPIGGVNTEAFF.

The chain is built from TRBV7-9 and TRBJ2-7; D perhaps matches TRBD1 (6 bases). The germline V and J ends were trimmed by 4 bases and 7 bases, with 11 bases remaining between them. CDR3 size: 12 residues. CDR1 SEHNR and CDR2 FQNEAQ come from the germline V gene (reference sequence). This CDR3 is CASSSQGREQYF. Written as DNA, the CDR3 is TGTGCCAGCAGCTCACAGGGTCGGGAGCAGTACTTC.

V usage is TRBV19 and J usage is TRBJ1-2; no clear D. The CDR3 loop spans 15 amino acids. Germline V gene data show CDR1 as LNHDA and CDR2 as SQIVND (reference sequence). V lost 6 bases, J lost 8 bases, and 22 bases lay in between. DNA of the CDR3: TGTGCCAGTAGCACCGCCGGAGGGAGGTTCCGGGGCTACACCTTC. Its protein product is CASSTAGGRFRGYTF.

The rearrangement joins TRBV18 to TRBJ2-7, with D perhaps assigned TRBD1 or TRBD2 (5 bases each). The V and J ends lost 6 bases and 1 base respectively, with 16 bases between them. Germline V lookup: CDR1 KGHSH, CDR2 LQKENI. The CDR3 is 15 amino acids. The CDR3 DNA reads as TGTGCCAGCTCGCCATCACGGGGCCCTTCCTACGAGCAGTACTTC. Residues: CASSPSRGPSYEQYF.

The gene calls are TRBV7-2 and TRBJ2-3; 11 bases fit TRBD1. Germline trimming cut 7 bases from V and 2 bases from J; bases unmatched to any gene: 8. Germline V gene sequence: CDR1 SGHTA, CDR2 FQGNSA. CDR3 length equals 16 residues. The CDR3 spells CASTSGTGGTTDTQYF. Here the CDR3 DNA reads TGTGCCAGCACCTCAGGGACAGGGGGAACCACAGATACGCAGTATTTT.

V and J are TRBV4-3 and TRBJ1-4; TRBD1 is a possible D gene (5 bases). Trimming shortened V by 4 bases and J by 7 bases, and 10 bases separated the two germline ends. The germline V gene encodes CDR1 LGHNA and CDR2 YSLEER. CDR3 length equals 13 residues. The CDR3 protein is CASSLKGIEKLFF. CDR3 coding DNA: TGCGCCAGCAGCCTCAAGGGGATTGAAAAACTGTTTTTT.

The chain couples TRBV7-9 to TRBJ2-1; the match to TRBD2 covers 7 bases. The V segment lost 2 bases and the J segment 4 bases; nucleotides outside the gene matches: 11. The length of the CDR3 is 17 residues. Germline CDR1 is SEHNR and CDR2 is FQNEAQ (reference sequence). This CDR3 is CASSLTTGASGYNEQFF. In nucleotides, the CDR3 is TGTGCCAGCAGCTTAACAACCGGGGCTAGCGGATACAATGAGCAGTTCTTC.

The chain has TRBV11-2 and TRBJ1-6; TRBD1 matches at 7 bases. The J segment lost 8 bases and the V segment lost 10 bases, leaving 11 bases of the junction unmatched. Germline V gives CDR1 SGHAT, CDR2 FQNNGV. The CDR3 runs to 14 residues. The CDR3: CATRRRQGDSPLHF. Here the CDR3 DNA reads TGTGCCACCAGGAGGCGGCAGGGGGATTCACCCCTCCACTTT.

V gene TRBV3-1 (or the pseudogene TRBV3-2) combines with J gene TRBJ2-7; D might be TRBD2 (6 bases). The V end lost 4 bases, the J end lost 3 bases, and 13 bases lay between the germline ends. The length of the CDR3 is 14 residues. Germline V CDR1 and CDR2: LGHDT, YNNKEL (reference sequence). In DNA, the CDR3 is TGTGCCAGCAGCCGTTTTGCTAGCGACTACGAGCAGTACTTC. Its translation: CASSRFASDYEQYF.

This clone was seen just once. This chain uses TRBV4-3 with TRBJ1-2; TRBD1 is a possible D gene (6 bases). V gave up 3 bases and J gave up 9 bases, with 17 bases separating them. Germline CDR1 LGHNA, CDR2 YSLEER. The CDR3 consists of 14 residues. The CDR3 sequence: CASSQRQASRSYTF. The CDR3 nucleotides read TGCGCCAGCAGCCAGAGACAGGCCTCCCGGAGCTACACCTTC.

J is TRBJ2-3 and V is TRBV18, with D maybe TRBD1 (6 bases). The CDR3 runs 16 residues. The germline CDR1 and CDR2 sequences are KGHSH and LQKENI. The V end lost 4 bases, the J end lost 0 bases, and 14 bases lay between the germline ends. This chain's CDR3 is CASSRTDHASTDTQYF. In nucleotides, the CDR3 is TGTGCCAGCTCACGGACAGATCATGCTAGCACAGATACGCAGTATTTT.

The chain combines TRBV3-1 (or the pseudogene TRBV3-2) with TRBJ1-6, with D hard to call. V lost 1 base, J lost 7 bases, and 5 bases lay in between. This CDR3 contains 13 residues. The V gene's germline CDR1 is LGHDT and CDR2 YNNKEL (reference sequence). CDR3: CASSQASNSPLHF. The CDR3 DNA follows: TGTGCCAGCAGCCAAGCCAGCAATTCACCCCTCCACTTT.

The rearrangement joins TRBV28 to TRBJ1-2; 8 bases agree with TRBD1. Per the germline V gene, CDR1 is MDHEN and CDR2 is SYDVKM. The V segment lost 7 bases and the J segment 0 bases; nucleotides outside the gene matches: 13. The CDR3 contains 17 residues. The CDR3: CASIHRGKKRANYGYTF. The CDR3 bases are TGTGCCAGCATCCACAGGGGGAAAAAGCGAGCTAACTATGGCTACACCTTC.

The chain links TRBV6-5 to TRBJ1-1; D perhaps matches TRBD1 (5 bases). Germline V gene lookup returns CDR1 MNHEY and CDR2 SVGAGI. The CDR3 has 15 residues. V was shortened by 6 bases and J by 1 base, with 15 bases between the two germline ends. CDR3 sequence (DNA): TGTGCCAGCAGCCAGAGGGGAGCGGGGAACACTGAAGCTTTCTTT. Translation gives CASSQRGAGNTEAFF.